Listed below are T cell receptor beta chains from one sample, sequenced in a study of monozygotic twins with inflammatory bowel disease. TCRdb reprocessed the 5' RACE reads and keeps a single row for each CDR3 protein, giving no DNA. The sample is made up of around 220,000 distinct CDR3 sequences, and the top ten hold around 7.7% of it. Source material: blood. These receptors came from a human donor with ulcerative colitis or Crohn's disease, or a healthy co-twin of an affected twin (not recorded which). Both conserved end residues are part of each CDR3. Each record gives: V gene, J gene, CDR3 protein.

V gene: TRBV9; J gene: TRBJ1-1; CDR3 protein: CASSVVPGNTEAFF
V gene: TRBV18; J gene: TRBJ1-1; CDR3 protein: CASSPTTGNTEAFF
V gene: TRBV25-1; J gene: TRBJ2-5; CDR3 protein: CASSVPGTHQETQYF
V gene: TRBV7-2; J gene: TRBJ1-1; CDR3 protein: CASSLAWGPYEAFF
V gene: TRBV24-1; J gene: TRBJ2-3; CDR3 protein: CATSDPGRSTDTQYF
V gene: TRBV27; J gene: TRBJ1-6; CDR3 protein: CASSLGQGYSPLHF
V gene: TRBV19; J gene: TRBJ1-1; CDR3 protein: CASSIMVDSEAFF
V gene: TRBV3-1; J gene: TRBJ1-5; CDR3 protein: CASSDGGRQPQHF
V gene: TRBV12-3/TRBV12-4; J gene: TRBJ1-5; CDR3 protein: CASSSPWSNQPQHF
V gene: TRBV10-3; J gene: TRBJ1-1; CDR3 protein: CAISVGGENTEAFF
V gene: TRBV7-2; J gene: TRBJ2-2; CDR3 protein: CASSPPDRTGELFF